Below, 32 T cell receptor beta chains from the same sample are listed, as sequenced in a study of blood T cells in healthy people across ages. Using a J-beta primer mix together with a sample-barcoded 5' primer, a second PCR was run for roughly 7 to 11 cycles. TCRdb called the 5' RACE reads again in MiXCR, with one record for every CDR3 protein. Of about 640,000 distinct CDR3 sequences detected, around three fifths appear once; the ten largest clones hold 30% to 40%. Specimen: blood. These TCRs come from a man aged 55 to 70 in good health.

The chain has TRBV4-1 and TRBJ2-4, with a tentative D call TRBD1 (6 bases). The J call is uncertain, as TRBJ2-5 better fits the DNA end. This CDR3 has 16 amino acids. Per the germline V gene, CDR1 is MGHRA and CDR2 is YSYEKL. As DNA, the CDR3 is TGCGCCAGCAGCCAGTCGAGGACAGCGACGGGGGAGACCCAGTACTTC. Translating gives CASSQSRTATGETQYF.

V gene TRBV24-1 combines with J gene TRBJ2-1; unclear D gene. The better agreement between TRBJ2-7 and the DNA end casts doubt on the J call. The CDR3 has 13 amino acids. Germline V gene sequence: CDR1 KGHDR, CDR2 SFDVKD. Here the CDR3 DNA reads TGTGCCACCAGTGATACCGATTACAATGAGCAGTACTTC. Amino acids: CATSDTDYNEQYF.

The V call is TRBV20-1, the J call TRBJ2-1, with TRBD2 identical over 7 bases. The CDR3 length is 15 residues. CDR1 is DFQATT, CDR2 SNEGSKA, per germline (reference sequence). V lost 2 bases, J lost 4 bases, and 8 bases stayed unmatched. The CDR3 loop reads CSARPSGAFYNEQFF. In DNA, the CDR3 is TGCAGTGCTAGACCTAGCGGAGCTTTTTACAATGAGCAGTTCTTC.

V gene TRBV20-1 combines with J gene TRBJ2-3; D is perhaps TRBD1 or TRBD2 (5 bases each). The CDR3 has 15 residues. CDR1 and CDR2 (germline): DFQATT, SNEGSKA (reference sequence). V shed 3 bases and J shed 0 bases, with 13 bases lying between them. CDR3 region: CSARGVEFSTDTQYF. The DNA for the CDR3 is TGCAGTGCTAGGGGGGTAGAGTTTAGCACAGATACGCAGTATTTT.

The gene calls are TRBV20-1 and TRBJ1-1; no clear D gene. Germline V gives CDR1 DFQATT, CDR2 SNEGSKA (reference sequence). This CDR3 is 12 amino acids long. Trimming cost V 3 bases and J 0 bases, with 5 bases left between them. The CDR3 region is CSASSMNTEAFF. DNA of the CDR3: TGCAGTGCTAGTTCCATGAACACTGAAGCTTTCTTT.

This clonotype was recorded many times. The V gene is TRBV6-2 or TRBV6-3, the J gene TRBJ2-6; TRBD2 might be the D (5 bases). This CDR3 region has 16 residues. Looked up from germline, CDR1 is MNHEY and CDR2 is SVGEGT. V lost 4 bases and J 0 bases, leaving 10 bases between the germline ends. The CDR3 nucleotides are TGTGCCAGCAGTTCGGGAACTGGCTCTGGGGCCAACGTCCTGACTTTC. Translated, it gives CASSSGTGSGANVLTF.

This rearrangement joins TRBV20-1 to TRBJ1-2; weak D call: TRBD1 (6 bases). Germline assignment: CDR1 DFQATT and CDR2 SNEGSKA (reference sequence). Trimming took 4 bases from V and 6 from J, leaving 9 bases between them. This CDR3 comprises 11 residues. CDR3 DNA sequence: TGCAGTGCTAAGGGGGGGAATGGCTACACCTTC. This encodes CSAKGGNGYTF.

The rearrangement links TRBV6-5 to TRBJ2-4, with D perhaps TRBD1 or TRBD2 (5 bases each). The J call may not be correct, given that the DNA end is closer to TRBJ2-5. The CDR3 is 14 residues long. CDR1 is MNHEY, CDR2 SVGAGI, per germline. This chain's CDR3 is CASSYGTGVETQYF. The CDR3 bases are TGTGCCAGCAGTTACGGGACCGGGGTGGAGACCCAGTACTTC.

Only a few counts were recorded for this clonotype. This chain connects TRBV5-1 to TRBJ2-5, with 9 nucleotides matching TRBD1. CDR1 and CDR2 (germline): SGHRS, YFSETQ. V shed 0 bases, J shed 5 bases, and the junction held 5 bases outside the gene matches. The CDR3 runs to 15 residues. The CDR3 is CASSLEGTGWETQYF. The CDR3 region has the DNA TGCGCCAGCAGCTTGGAGGGGACAGGGTGGGAGACCCAGTACTTC. The complete variable domain, with remaining parts taken from reference TRBV5-1 and TRBJ2-5, reads KAGVTQTPRYLIKTRGQQVTLSCSPISGHRSVSWYQQTPGQGLQFLFEYFSETQRNKGNFPGRFSGRQFSNSRSEMNVSTLELGDSALYLCASSLEGTGWETQYFGPGTRLLVL.

This clonotype was seen a few times. This rearrangement joins TRBV2 to TRBJ2-1, with TRBD1 matching over 8 bases. The CDR3 is 14 amino acids. J gave up 1 base and V 10 bases, and 6 bases lay outside the gene matches. CDR1 and CDR2 from the germline V gene are SNHLY and FYNNEI. Written as DNA, the CDR3 is TGTGCCACTCCGCAGGGGGCGTCCTACAATGAGCAGTTCTTC. Translation: CATPQGASYNEQFF.

A remark on this clonotype: Its ends do not fully match the called genes, so a read error is possible. This chain connects TRBV6-1 to TRBJ2-7, with 7 nucleotides matching TRBD2. Germline-derived CDR1 and CDR2 are MNHNS and SASEGT. CDR3 length equals 14 residues. CDR3 region: CASSVLGGPDEQSF. CDR3 DNA: TGTGCCAGCAGCGTTCTGGGAGGGCCGGACGAGCAGTCCTTC.

There are a few counts of this clonotype. This chain joins TRBV5-1 and TRBJ2-7, with a possible D match to TRBD1 (5 bases). CDR1 is SGHRS, CDR2 YFSETQ, per germline. The ends were cut back, 2 bases at V and 4 bases at J, with 10 bases in the middle. This CDR3 spans 13 amino acids. The CDR3 sequence is CASSFLQGYEQYF. Written as DNA, the CDR3 is TGCGCCAGCAGCTTCCTCCAGGGATACGAGCAGTACTTC.

This clonotype was detected ten times or more. V usage is TRBV6-2 or TRBV6-3 and J usage is TRBJ1-5; TRBD1 is a possible D gene (6 bases). Germline V gene lookup returns CDR1 MNHEY and CDR2 SVGEGT. Trimming took 8 bases from V and 6 from J, leaving 14 bases between them. This CDR3 has 13 residues. Here the CDR3 reads CASGQGTRQPQHF. CDR3 DNA sequence: TGTGCCAGCGGCCAGGGGACCCGTCAGCCCCAGCATTTT.

This clonotype came up a few times. The chain recombines TRBV7-7 with TRBJ2-7; D assignment may be TRBD1 or TRBD2 (5 bases each). Judging by the DNA end, TRBJ2-5 fits better; the J call may be wrong. The V gene's germline CDR1 is SSHAT and CDR2 FNYEAQ (reference sequence). The CDR3 totals 14 residues. DNA of the CDR3: TGTGCCAGCAGCCCCGAATGGGGGTGGGAGACCCAGTACTTC. Translating gives CASSPEWGWETQYF.

The V gene is TRBV3-1, the J gene TRBJ2-5; maybe TRBD2 (5 bases). CDR3 length: 15 residues. V lost 4 bases, J lost 1 base, and 13 bases lay in between. CDR1 LGHDT and CDR2 YNNKEL come from the germline V gene (reference sequence). Here the CDR3 reads CASSRDTGSQETQYF. CDR3 in DNA: TGTGCCAGCAGCCGAGATACGGGATCCCAAGAGACCCAGTACTTC.

J is TRBJ1-4 and V is TRBV5-1; a weak D match, TRBD1 (6 bases). The germline V and J ends were trimmed by 0 bases and 1 base, with 7 bases remaining between them. This CDR3 spans 15 amino acids. CDR1 and CDR2 (germline): SGHRS, YFSETQ. In nucleotides, the CDR3 is TGCGCCAGCAGCTTGGGCAGGGGAACTAATGAAAAACTGTTTTTT. It yields the protein CASSLGRGTNEKLFF.

The rearrangement links TRBV20-1 to TRBJ1-1, with D unresolved. Germline V gives CDR1 DFQATT, CDR2 SNEGSKA (reference sequence). Trimming left V 0 bases short and J 2 bases short, with 10 bases between. The CDR3 is made up of 14 amino acids. CDR3 nucleotides: TGCAGTGCTAGAGATTGGGCGGGAAACACTGAAGCTTTCTTT. It yields the protein CSARDWAGNTEAFF.

This clonotype was counted between two and nine times. The genes are TRBV15 and TRBJ2-7, with 8 bases aligning to TRBD2. In germline, CDR1 is LNHNV, CDR2 YYDKDF (reference sequence). This CDR3 is built from 13 residues. J gave up 0 bases and V 9 bases, and 4 bases lay outside the gene matches. In nucleotides, the CDR3 is TGTGCCACGGCGGGAGGTGCCTCCTACGAGCAGTACTTC. It specifies CATAGGASYEQYF. Full variable domain (rest looked up from reference TRBV15 and TRBJ2-7): DAMVIQNPRYQVTQFGKPVTLSCSQTLNHNVMYWYQQKSSQAPKLLFHYYDKDFNNEADTPDNFQSRRPNTSFCFLDIRSPGLGDTAMYLCATAGGASYEQYFGPGTRLTVT.

The chain recombines TRBV7-9 with TRBJ2-6, with 10 bases lining up with TRBD2. CDR1 SEHNR and CDR2 FQNEAQ come from the germline V gene (reference sequence). Trimming at V came to 4 bases and at J to 0 bases, leaving 12 bases not matched to a gene. The CDR3 has 20 amino acids. In DNA, the CDR3 is TGTGCCAGCAGCTCTTGGCAACTAGCGGGGATAAGCTCTGGGGCCAACGTCCTGACTTTC. Its translation is CASSSWQLAGISSGANVLTF.

This clonotype was seen a few times. The chain carries TRBV6-5 and TRBJ1-1, with D uncertain. V was clipped by 8 bases and J by 5 bases, with 9 bases between them. The CDR3 is 11 residues long. Germline values: CDR1 MNHEY, CDR2 SVGAGI. The CDR3 loop is CASGRGTEAFF. CDR3 sequence (DNA): TGTGCCAGCGGGCGTGGGACTGAAGCTTTCTTT.

The CDR3 region is CASSYGTSGRRAEQYF. In DNA, the CDR3 is TGTGCCAGCAGTTACGGGACTAGCGGGCGGAGGGCTGAGCAGTACTTC. V usage is TRBV6-2 or TRBV6-3 and J usage is TRBJ2-7; 12 bases agree with TRBD2. The CDR3 is 16 residues long. Losses at the gene ends were 2 bases for V and 7 bases for J; bases not matched to a gene: 9. The germline V gene encodes CDR1 MNHEY and CDR2 SVGEGT.

The chain has TRBV29-1 and TRBJ2-7; 7 nucleotides match TRBD1. The CDR3 is 14 amino acids. Germline CDR1 and CDR2: SQVTM and ANQGSEA. Trimming took 7 bases from V and 0 from J; bases not matched to a gene: 9. The CDR3 loop reads CSAVTTGPSYEQYF. Here the CDR3 DNA reads TGCAGCGCTGTTACGACAGGGCCCTCCTACGAGCAGTACTTC.

The V gene is TRBV5-1, the J gene TRBJ2-6; 13 bases align to TRBD2. CDR3 length: 18 residues. Germline CDR1 is SGHRS and CDR2 is YFSETQ. J was trimmed by 0 bases and V by 5 bases; bases with no gene match: 5. The CDR3 protein is CASRSTSGGYSGANVLTF. The CDR3 DNA follows: TGCGCCAGCAGATCGACTAGCGGGGGGTACTCTGGGGCCAACGTCCTGACTTTC.

This clonotype was observed a handful of times. V is TRBV4-1 and J is TRBJ2-1; 13 bases are a match to TRBD2. This CDR3 is 17 amino acids long. The germline CDR1 and CDR2 sequences are MGHRA and YSYEKL. The J segment lost 7 bases and the V segment lost 1 base, leaving 7 bases of the junction unmatched. The CDR3 loop is CASSQGLGTSGANEQFF. The CDR3 DNA is TGCGCCAGCAGCCAAGGACTGGGGACTAGCGGGGCAAATGAGCAGTTCTTC.

This clonotype showed up just a few times. The V gene is TRBV12-3 or TRBV12-4, the J gene TRBJ2-5; D is uncertain. Trimming cost V 5 bases and J 5 bases, with 12 bases left between them. This CDR3 contains 13 residues. CDR3 in amino acids: CASSPQVGETQYF. CDR3 bases: TGTGCCAGCAGTCCCCAGGTAGGGGAGACCCAGTACTTC.

The chain has TRBV28 and TRBJ2-7, with 9 bases fitting TRBD1. The CDR3 consists of 13 residues. Trimming took 8 bases from V and 4 from J; bases not matched to a gene: 6. Germline loops: CDR1 MDHEN, CDR2 SYDVKM. CDR3 protein: CASVPGQGYEQYF. The CDR3 nucleotides are TGTGCCAGCGTACCGGGACAGGGTTACGAGCAGTACTTC.

The rearrangement uses TRBV7-9 and TRBJ1-2; 7 bases are a match to TRBD1. V lost 4 bases and J lost 6; bases outside the gene matches: 11. This CDR3 has 15 residues. Looked up from germline, CDR1 is SEHNR and CDR2 is FQNEAQ (reference sequence). The CDR3 sequence: CASSSGGRGQNGYTF. CDR3 bases: TGTGCCAGCAGCTCAGGGGGACGAGGGCAGAATGGCTACACCTTC.

As to this clonotype: At one boundary the junction diverges from the germline segment, which might be a read error. The chain combines TRBV28 with TRBJ2-5, with D tentatively TRBD2 (6 bases). The V gene's germline CDR1 is MDHEN and CDR2 SYDVKM. The CDR3 has 16 residues. In DNA, the CDR3 is TGTGCCAGCAGCTCTCCCGCAGGGACTGGCCAAGAGACCCAGTACTTT. This sequence encodes CASSSPAGTGQETQYF.

The chain carries TRBV6-2 or TRBV6-3 and TRBJ2-5; TRBD2 matches 11 bases. The CDR3 length is 17 residues. The junction had 10 bases not matched to a gene; V was cut back by 2 bases and J by 5 bases. The V gene's germline CDR1 is MNHEY and CDR2 SVGEGT. CDR3 loop: CASSYELAGALEETQYF. CDR3 nucleotide sequence: TGTGCCAGCAGTTACGAACTAGCGGGGGCCCTTGAGGAGACCCAGTACTTC.

This clonotype came up a few times. The chain employs TRBV20-1 and TRBJ2-7, with 11 bases aligning to TRBD2. This CDR3 is built from 15 residues. From germline, CDR1 is DFQATT and CDR2 SNEGSKA (reference sequence). V trimming: 0 bases; J trimming: 4 bases; junction bases outside the gene matches: 5. Written as DNA, the CDR3 is TGCAGTGCTAGAGATCCCACTAGCGGGGGATACGAGCAGTACTTC. It is translated as CSARDPTSGGYEQYF.

This clonotype was seen only a few times. The gene calls are TRBV2 and TRBJ2-6; D not resolved. Trimming cost V 3 bases and J 0 bases, with 12 bases left between them. The CDR3 sequence is 17 residues long. Germline V CDR1 and CDR2: SNHLY, FYNNEI. The CDR3 loop is CASSEFGKSSGANVLTF. Here the CDR3 DNA reads TGTGCCAGCAGTGAGTTCGGAAAAAGCTCTGGGGCCAACGTCCTGACTTTC.

V gene TRBV12-3 or TRBV12-4 combines with J gene TRBJ2-7; D is tentatively TRBD1 or TRBD2 (5 bases each). V shed 5 bases and J shed 3 bases, with 20 bases lying between them. The CDR3 consists of 16 residues. CDR3 region: CASSHLGTARRYEQYF. CDR3 bases: TGTGCCAGCAGTCACCTCGGGACGGCTAGGCGCTACGAGCAGTACTTC.